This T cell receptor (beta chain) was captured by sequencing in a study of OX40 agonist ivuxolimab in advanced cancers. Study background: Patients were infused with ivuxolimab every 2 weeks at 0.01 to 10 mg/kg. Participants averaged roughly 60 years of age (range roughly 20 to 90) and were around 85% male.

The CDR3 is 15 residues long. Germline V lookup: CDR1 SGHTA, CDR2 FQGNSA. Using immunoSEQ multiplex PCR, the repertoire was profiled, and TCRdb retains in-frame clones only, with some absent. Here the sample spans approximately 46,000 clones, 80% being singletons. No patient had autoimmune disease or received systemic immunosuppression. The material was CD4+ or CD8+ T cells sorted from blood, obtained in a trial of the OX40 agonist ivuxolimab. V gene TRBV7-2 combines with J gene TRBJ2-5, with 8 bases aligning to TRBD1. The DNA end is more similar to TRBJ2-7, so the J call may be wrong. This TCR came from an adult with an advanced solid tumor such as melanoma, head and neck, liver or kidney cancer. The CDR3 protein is CASSSRTGIGYEQYF. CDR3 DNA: TGTGCCAGCAGCTCCCGGACAGGGATCGGCTACGAGCAGTACTTC.